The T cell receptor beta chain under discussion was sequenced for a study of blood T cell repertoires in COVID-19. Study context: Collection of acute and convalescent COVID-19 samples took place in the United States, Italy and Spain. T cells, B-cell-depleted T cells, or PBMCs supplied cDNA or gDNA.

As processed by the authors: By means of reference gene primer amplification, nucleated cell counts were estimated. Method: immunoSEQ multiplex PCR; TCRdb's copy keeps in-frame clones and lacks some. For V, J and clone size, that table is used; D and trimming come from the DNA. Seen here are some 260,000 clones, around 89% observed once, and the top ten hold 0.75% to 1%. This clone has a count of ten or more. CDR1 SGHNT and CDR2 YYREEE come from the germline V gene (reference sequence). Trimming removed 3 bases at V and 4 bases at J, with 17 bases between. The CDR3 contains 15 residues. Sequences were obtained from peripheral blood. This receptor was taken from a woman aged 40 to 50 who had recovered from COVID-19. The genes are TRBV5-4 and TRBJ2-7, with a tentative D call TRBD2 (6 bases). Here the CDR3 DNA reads TGTGCCAGCAGCTGGGACCCCCCTCGGGGGTACGAGCAGTACGTC. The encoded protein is CASSWDPPRGYEQYV.